This TCR beta chain was sequenced during a study of blood T cell repertoires in COVID-19. The overall study: The origin of the acute and convalescent COVID-19 samples was the United States, Italy and Spain. PBMCs, B-cell-depleted T cells, or T cells were the source of the cDNA or gDNA that made up the material.

This clone was observed a handful of times. Germline V gives CDR1 MDHEN, CDR2 SYDVKM. The CDR3 has 11 residues. Losses at the gene ends were 11 bases for V and 5 bases for J; bases not matched to a gene: 4. The table came from immunoSEQ multiplex PCR; TCRdb's copy has only in-frame clones and leaves some out. The sample includes roughly 150,000 clones, 65% to 90% of them seen just once. The sequence was collected from a man in his fifties with acute or convalescent COVID-19. The J gene is TRBJ2-7, the V gene TRBV28; 9 bases line up with TRBD2. Sequenced: peripheral blood. This CDR3 reads CACGGEDEQYF. The DNA of the CDR3 is TGTGCCTGCGGGGGGGAGGACGAGCAGTACTTC.